This T cell receptor beta chain originates from a study of OX40 agonist ivuxolimab in advanced cancers. Study in general: As their treatment, patients were administered ivuxolimab, an agonistic anti-OX40 (CD134) antibody.

V trimming: 3 bases; J trimming: 5 bases; junction bases outside the gene matches: 2. The CDR3 contains 14 residues. Germline lookup yields CDR1 SGHAT and CDR2 FQNNGV. Blood sampling was done at baseline, cycle 4 day 1, and cycle 7 day 1. Sequenced by immunoSEQ multiplex PCR; TCRdb stores in-frame clones only, minus some. The top ten clones hold around 3.8% of a sample with more than 45,000 clones, 70% to 85% of them seen once. V usage is TRBV11-2 and J usage is TRBJ2-1, with 9 bases matching TRBD1. The TCR sequence derives from an adult with an advanced solid tumor such as melanoma, head and neck, liver or kidney cancer. This sample comprised CD4+ or CD8+ T cells sorted from blood, obtained in a trial of the OX40 agonist ivuxolimab. The CDR3 DNA is TGTGCCAGCAGCTTGGGACAGGGACACAATGAGCAGTTCTTC. Amino acid sequence: CASSLGQGHNEQFF.